A single sample gave rise to the 10 T cell receptor beta chains below, sequenced in a study of T cell repertoires in cytomegalovirus infection. TCRdb used MiXCR to reprocess the reads, holding one entry per CDR3 protein. The sample shows some 280,000 distinct CDR3 sequences, approximately 14% of them seen only once. Specimen: PBMCs. These receptors were obtained from a human donor in good health (CMV status not recorded). Some clones in this sample may be carry-over from other donors' samples.

This clonotype was found a few times. The rearrangement joins TRBV4-2 to TRBJ1-1; TRBD1 agrees at 7 bases. CDR3 length: 12 amino acids. Unmatched junction bases numbered 3, after V lost 3 bases and J lost 8 bases. Germline CDR1 reads LGHNA; CDR2 reads YNFKEQ. The CDR3 here is CASSHRQGEAFF. CDR3 nucleotide sequence: TGTGCCAGCAGCCACCGACAGGGCGAAGCTTTCTTT.

This chain links TRBV29-1 with TRBJ2-5; 10 positions match TRBD2. V lost 4 bases to trimming and J lost 5 bases; unmatched junction nucleotides: 4. The germline gives CDR1 SQVTM, CDR2 ANQGSEA. The CDR3 is 13 residues long. In DNA form, the CDR3 reads TGCAGCGTTGTTTCTAGCGGGAGTGAGACCCAGTACTTC. As protein: CSVVSSGSETQYF.

This clonotype was detected ten times or more. V is TRBV7-6 and J is TRBJ2-5; maybe TRBD1 (5 bases). The CDR3 is 16 amino acids. CDR1 and CDR2 (germline): SGHVS, FNYEAQ. V was trimmed by 0 bases and J by 6 bases, leaving 17 bases between them. CDR3 region: CASSLASRATPKTQYF. In DNA, the CDR3 is TGTGCCAGCAGCTTAGCATCCAGGGCCACCCCAAAGACCCAGTACTTC.

This clonotype occurred many times. This chain joins TRBV5-4 and TRBJ2-7; D might be TRBD1 (6 bases). Germline V gene lookup returns CDR1 SGHNT and CDR2 YYREEE (reference sequence). This CDR3 contains 14 residues. V was pared by 4 bases and J by 5 bases, with 16 bases between. The CDR3 loop is CASSDPGQSHEQYF. CDR3 DNA sequence: TGTGCCAGCAGCGACCCCGGACAGTCCCACGAGCAGTACTTC.

A few counts support this clonotype. The chain recombines TRBV19 with TRBJ1-5; TRBD1 matches 7 bases. Per the germline V gene, CDR1 is LNHDA and CDR2 is SQIVND (reference sequence). The CDR3 is made up of 14 amino acids. V gave up 5 bases and J gave up 7 bases; unmatched junction bases: 8. CDR3 nucleotide sequence: TGTGCCAGTAGTGAACAGGGGAGGTGGCAGCCCCAGCATTTT. Its translation is CASSEQGRWQPQHF. Combining the CDR3 with reference TRBV19 and TRBJ1-5 gives the whole variable domain DGGITQSPKYLFRKEGQNVTLSCEQNLNHDAMYWYRQDPGQGLRLIYYSQIVNDFQKGDIAEGYSVSREKKESFPLTVTSAQKNPTAFYLCASSEQGRWQPQHFGDGTRLSIL.

The chain has TRBV29-1 and TRBJ2-2; 7 nucleotides match TRBD1. CDR3 length: 14 amino acids. V lost 4 bases, J lost 7 bases, and 9 bases stayed unmatched. Germline-derived CDR1 and CDR2 are SQVTM and ANQGSEA. The CDR3 reads CSVATGALSGELFF. The CDR3, as DNA: TGCAGCGTTGCTACAGGGGCCCTTAGCGGGGAGCTGTTTTTT.

This clonotype came up a few times. J is TRBJ1-5 and V is TRBV29-1, with D maybe TRBD1 (5 bases). The CDR3 is 17 amino acids. Germline V gene sequence: CDR1 SQVTM, CDR2 ANQGSEA. The V gene lost 3 bases and the J gene lost 6 bases, with 24 bases spanning the gap. The CDR3 DNA reads as TGCAGCGTTGATGGTTGTTTCGGGGGTAATTGGGGTCAGCCCCAGCATTTT. It codes for CSVDGCFGGNWGQPQHF.

The chain uses TRBV20-1 and TRBJ1-5; 8 bases are shared with TRBD1. J lost 2 bases, V lost 3 bases, and 6 bases had no gene match. Germline V gives CDR1 DFQATT, CDR2 SNEGSKA (reference sequence). CDR3 length equals 15 residues. CDR3 DNA: TGCAGTGCTAGGAGGACAGGGACACGCAATCAGCCCCAGCATTTT. Translated: CSARRTGTRNQPQHF.

This clonotype appeared a few times. The rearrangement joins TRBV20-1 to TRBJ1-1; D unclear. Per the germline V gene, CDR1 is DFQATT and CDR2 is SNEGSKA (reference sequence). The CDR3 is 14 residues long. V lost 1 base, J lost 1 base, and 10 bases lay in between. CDR3 DNA: TGCAGTGCTAGAGCCCCGGGAGGGAACACTGAAGCTTTCTTT. This encodes CSARAPGGNTEAFF.

This clonotype showed up many times. This chain connects TRBV4-2 to TRBJ1-1; D not certain. The V end was cut by 1 base, the J end by 2 bases, with 11 bases between. Germline lookup yields CDR1 LGHNA and CDR2 YNFKEQ. The CDR3 consists of 15 residues. The CDR3 reads CASSQAGESNTEAFF. In DNA form, the CDR3 reads TGTGCCAGCAGCCAAGCCGGGGAGTCTAACACTGAAGCTTTCTTT.